This TCR beta chain was captured by sequencing in a study of OX40 agonist ivuxolimab in advanced cancers. Study information: Prior checkpoint blockade (anti-PD-1, anti-PD-L1 or anti-CTLA-4) was permitted; about 40% had it.

TCRdb's table, derived via immunoSEQ multiplex PCR, lists solely in-frame clones and lacks some. The sample records roughly 38,000 clones, around nine tenths being singletons. Sequencing used CD4+ or CD8+ T cells sorted from blood, obtained in a trial of the OX40 agonist ivuxolimab. The source is an adult with an advanced solid tumor such as melanoma, head and neck, liver or kidney cancer.

For the CDR3, the DNA is TGTGCCAGCAGCTTCCTCAGGGGAGCGGTAGCAGAGACCCAGTACTTC. Translated, it gives CASSFLRGAVAETQYF. This sequence joins TRBV7-9 and TRBJ2-5; D perhaps matches TRBD1 (6 bases). V lost 3 bases, J lost 4 bases, and 18 bases lay in between. The germline V gene encodes CDR1 SEHNR and CDR2 FQNEAQ (reference sequence). CDR3 length: 16 residues. The full variable domain, its missing parts supplied by reference TRBV7-9 and TRBJ2-5, is DTGVSQNPRHKITKRGQNVTFRCDPISEHNRLYWYRQTLGQGPEFLTYFQNEAQLEKSRLLSDRFSAERPKGSFSTLEIQRTEQGDSAMYLCASSFLRGAVAETQYFGPGTRLLVL.